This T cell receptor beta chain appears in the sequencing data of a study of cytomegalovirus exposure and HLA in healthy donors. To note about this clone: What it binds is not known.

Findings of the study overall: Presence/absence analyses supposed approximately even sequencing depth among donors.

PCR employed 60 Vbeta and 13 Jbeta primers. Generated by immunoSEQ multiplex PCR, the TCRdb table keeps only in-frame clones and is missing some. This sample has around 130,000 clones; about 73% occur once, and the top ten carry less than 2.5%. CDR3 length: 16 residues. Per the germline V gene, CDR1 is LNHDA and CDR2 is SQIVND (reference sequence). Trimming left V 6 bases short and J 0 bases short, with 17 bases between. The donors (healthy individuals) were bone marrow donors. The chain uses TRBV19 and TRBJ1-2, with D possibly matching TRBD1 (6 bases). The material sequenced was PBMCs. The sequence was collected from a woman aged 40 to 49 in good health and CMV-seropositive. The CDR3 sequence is CASRSGTKGTNYGYTF. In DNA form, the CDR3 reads TGTGCCAGTAGATCCGGGACAAAAGGAACTAACTATGGCTACACCTTC.